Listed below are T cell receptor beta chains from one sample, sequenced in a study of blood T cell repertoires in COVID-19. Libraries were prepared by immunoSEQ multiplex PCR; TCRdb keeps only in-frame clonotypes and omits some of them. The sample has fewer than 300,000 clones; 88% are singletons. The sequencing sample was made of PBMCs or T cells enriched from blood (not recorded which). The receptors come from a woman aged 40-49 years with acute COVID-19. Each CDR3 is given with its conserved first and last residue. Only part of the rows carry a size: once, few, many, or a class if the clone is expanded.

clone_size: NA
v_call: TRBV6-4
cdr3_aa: CASSIKGGEQFF

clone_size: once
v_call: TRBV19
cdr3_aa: CASSLSGLNYGYTF

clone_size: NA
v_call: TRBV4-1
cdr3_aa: CASSATGVYNEQFF

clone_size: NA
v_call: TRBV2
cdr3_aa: CASSDNAMETQYF

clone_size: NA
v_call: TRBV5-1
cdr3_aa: CASSLDRGDTEAFF

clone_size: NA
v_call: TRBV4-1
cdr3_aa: CASSPISGRAGNEQFF

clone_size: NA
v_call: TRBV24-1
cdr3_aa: CATSLGGRYGYTF

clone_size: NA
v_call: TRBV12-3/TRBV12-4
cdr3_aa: CASSLLDEQFF

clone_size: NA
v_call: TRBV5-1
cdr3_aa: CASSLARGGTSYEQYF

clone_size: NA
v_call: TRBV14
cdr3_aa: CASSQGGLAGDRWANVLTF